Below are 12 T cell receptor beta chains sequenced from a single sample in a study of cytomegalovirus exposure and HLA in healthy donors. The PCR ran on 60 Vbeta and 13 Jbeta primers. Data came from immunoSEQ multiplex PCR; TCRdb stores just in-frame clones and leaves some out. The sample has approximately 140,000 clones, about 80% seen once. Sample: PBMCs. The receptors come from a male donor in good health and CMV-seropositive.

The rearrangement joins TRBV20-1 to TRBJ2-7; TRBD2 might be the D (6 bases). Germline CDR1 and CDR2: DFQATT and SNEGSKA (reference sequence). The ends were cut back, 5 bases at V and 6 bases at J, with 11 bases in the middle. CDR3 length: 11 residues. Written as DNA, the CDR3 is TGCAGTGCTGTGCGGGATTCCGAGCAGTACTTC. It specifies CSAVRDSEQYF.

J is TRBJ2-7 and V is TRBV6-6; 11 bases fit TRBD1. V shed 6 bases and J 6 bases; nucleotides not matched to a gene: 4. Per germline, CDR1 MNHNY and CDR2 SVGAGI (reference sequence). The length of the CDR3 is 13 residues. CDR3 DNA: TGTGCCAGCAGGGAAGGGACAGGGGGCGAGCAGTACTTC. Its protein is CASREGTGGEQYF.

The chain combines TRBV6-5 with TRBJ1-1; 8 bases are shared with TRBD1. This CDR3 spans 12 amino acids. Germline CDR1 MNHEY, CDR2 SVGAGI. The V and J ends lost 7 bases and 4 bases, in that order; junction bases with no gene match: 2. The CDR3 loop is CASTGGFTEAFF. The CDR3 nucleotides are TGTGCCAGCACAGGGGGCTTCACTGAAGCTTTCTTT.

The chain is built from TRBV30 and TRBJ2-3, with 8 bases aligning to TRBD2. The trim removed 1 base at V and 4 bases at J, leaving 7 bases unmatched. The CDR3 length is 15 residues. CDR1 GTSNPN and CDR2 SVGIG come from the germline V gene (reference sequence). This chain's CDR3 is CAWSAGAGAADTQYF. CDR3 sequence (DNA): TGTGCCTGGAGTGCCGGAGCGGGAGCGGCAGATACGCAGTATTTT.

V is TRBV5-4 and J is TRBJ2-2, with D perhaps TRBD2 (6 bases). CDR1 is SGHNT, CDR2 YYREEE, per germline (reference sequence). The V and J ends lost 3 bases and 4 bases respectively, with 13 bases between them. The CDR3 has 15 residues. Here the CDR3 reads CASSSGLLGTGELFF. CDR3 nucleotide sequence: TGTGCCAGCAGCTCGGGACTGCTCGGCACCGGGGAGCTGTTTTTT. Drawing the rest from reference TRBV5-4 and TRBJ2-2, the complete variable domain is ETGVTQSPTHLIKTRGQQVTLRCSSQSGHNTVSWYQQALGQGPQFIFQYYREEENGRGNFPPRFSGLQFPNYSSELNVNALELDDSALYLCASSSGLLGTGELFFGEGSRLTVL.

The chain has TRBV28 and TRBJ1-5; 7 bases align to TRBD1. This CDR3 has 18 amino acids. From germline, CDR1 is MDHEN and CDR2 SYDVKM. V shed 6 bases and J 1 base; nucleotides not matched to a gene: 15. CDR3 residues: CASREFYDRDISNQPQHF. CDR3 DNA: TGTGCCAGCAGGGAATTTTATGACAGGGATATAAGCAATCAGCCCCAGCATTTT. The full variable domain, with the rest looked up from reference TRBV28 and TRBJ1-5, is DVKVTQSSRYLVKRTGEKVFLECVQDMDHENMFWYRQDPGLGLRLIYFSYDVKMKEKGDIPEGYSVSREKKERFSLILESASTNQTSMYLCASREFYDRDISNQPQHFGDGTRLSIL.

The V gene is TRBV28, the J gene TRBJ2-1, with 8 nucleotides matching TRBD2. V was clipped by 7 bases and J by 5 bases; unmatched bases: 10. Looked up from germline, CDR1 is MDHEN and CDR2 is SYDVKM. The CDR3 has 15 amino acids. CDR3 sequence reads: CASNNPGLENNEQFF. CDR3 sequence (DNA): TGTGCCAGCAACAACCCGGGACTAGAAAACAATGAGCAGTTCTTC. The whole variable domain, remainder taken from reference TRBV28 and TRBJ2-1, is DVKVTQSSRYLVKRTGEKVFLECVQDMDHENMFWYRQDPGLGLRLIYFSYDVKMKEKGDIPEGYSVSREKKERFSLILESASTNQTSMYLCASNNPGLENNEQFFGPGTRLTVL.

This clone appeared a few times. The chain recombines TRBV5-1 with TRBJ2-5, with 9 bases identical to TRBD2. Germline V CDR1 and CDR2: SGHRS, YFSETQ. The CDR3 covers 16 residues. Losses at the gene ends were 2 bases for V and 2 bases for J; bases not matched to a gene: 7. The CDR3, as DNA: TGCGCCAGCAGCTTCCCCGCGGGGGGGCGGCAAGAGACCCAGTACTTC. This codes for CASSFPAGGRQETQYF.

J is TRBJ2-1 and V is TRBV5-6, with 12 bases lining up with TRBD1. The trim removed 0 bases at V and 13 bases at J, leaving 8 bases unmatched. The CDR3 loop spans 15 amino acids. Germline V gene lookup returns CDR1 SGHDT and CDR2 YYEEEE. This chain's CDR3 is CASSLAPGQGAFQFF. CDR3 DNA sequence: TGTGCCAGCAGCTTGGCGCCGGGACAGGGGGCGTTTCAGTTCTTC.

This clone was counted a few times. The chain employs TRBV10-3 and TRBJ1-5; maybe TRBD1 (6 bases). Germline CDR1 and CDR2: ENHRY and SYGVKD. CDR3 length: 13 amino acids. The V and J ends lost 6 bases and 5 bases respectively, with 11 bases between them. The CDR3 region is CAIRGQSDQPQHF. The CDR3 nucleotides are TGTGCCATCAGAGGACAGTCGGATCAGCCCCAGCATTTT.

CDR3 loop: CASSILGDQPQHF. CDR3 coding DNA: TGTGCCAGTAGTATTTTAGGAGATCAGCCCCAGCATTTT. The chain recombines TRBV19 with TRBJ1-5; the D is unclear. Germline V gene sequence: CDR1 LNHDA, CDR2 SQIVND (reference sequence). CDR3 length: 13 amino acids. Trimming cost V 3 bases and J 5 bases, with 8 bases left between them.

The gene calls are TRBV27 and TRBJ1-1; D perhaps matches TRBD1 (5 bases). This CDR3 has 14 residues. In germline, CDR1 is MNHEY, CDR2 SMNVEV (reference sequence). V shed 0 bases and J shed 7 bases, with 12 bases lying between them. CDR3 nucleotides: TGTGCCAGCAGTTTATCTTCAGGGAGGCTTGAAGCTTTCTTT. Translated, it gives CASSLSSGRLEAFF.